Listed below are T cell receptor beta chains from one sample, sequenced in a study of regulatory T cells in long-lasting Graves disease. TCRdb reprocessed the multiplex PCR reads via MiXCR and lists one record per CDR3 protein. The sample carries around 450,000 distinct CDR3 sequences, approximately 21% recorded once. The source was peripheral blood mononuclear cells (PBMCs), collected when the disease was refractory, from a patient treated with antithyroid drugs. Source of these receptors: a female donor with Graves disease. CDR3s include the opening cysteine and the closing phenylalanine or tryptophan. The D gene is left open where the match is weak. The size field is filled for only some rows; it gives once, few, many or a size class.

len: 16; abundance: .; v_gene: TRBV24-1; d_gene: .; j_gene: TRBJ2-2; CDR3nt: TGTGCCACCAGTGATACCCGGGAGATAGAAGCCGGGGAGCTGTTTTTT; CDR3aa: CATSDTREIEAGELFF
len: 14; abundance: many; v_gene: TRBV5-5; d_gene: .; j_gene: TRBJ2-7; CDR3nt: TGTGCCAGCAGCCCGTGGACAGACTTCTACGAGCAGTACTTC; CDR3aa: CASSPWTDFYEQYF
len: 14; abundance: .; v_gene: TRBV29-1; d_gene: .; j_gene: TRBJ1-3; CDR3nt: TGCAGCGTTAGGAGTAGCGGCTCTGGAAACACCATATATTTT; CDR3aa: CSVRSSGSGNTIYF
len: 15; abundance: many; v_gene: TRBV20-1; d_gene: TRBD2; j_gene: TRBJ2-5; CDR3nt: TGCAGTGCTAGAGCTAGCGGGAGAAAAGGGGAGACCCAGTACTTC; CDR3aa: CSARASGRKGETQYF
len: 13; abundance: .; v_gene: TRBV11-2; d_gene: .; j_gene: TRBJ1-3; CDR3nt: TGTGCCAGCGGGCGGGACTCTGGAAACACCATATATTTT; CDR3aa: CASGRDSGNTIYF
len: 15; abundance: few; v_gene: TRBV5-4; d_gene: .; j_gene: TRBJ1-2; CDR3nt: TGTGCCAGCAGCTTGGCCCGGGGATCCGTCTATGGCTACACCTTC; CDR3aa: CASSLARGSVYGYTF
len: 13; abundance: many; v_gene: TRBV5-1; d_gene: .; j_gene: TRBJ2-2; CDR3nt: TGCGCCAGCAGCTCCAGCCTCACCGGGGAGCTGTTTTTT; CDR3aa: CASSSSLTGELFF
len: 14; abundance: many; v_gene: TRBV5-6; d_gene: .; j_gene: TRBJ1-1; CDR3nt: TGTGCCAGCAGCCAAAATGGGGCGAACACTGAAGCTTTCTTT; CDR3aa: CASSQNGANTEAFF
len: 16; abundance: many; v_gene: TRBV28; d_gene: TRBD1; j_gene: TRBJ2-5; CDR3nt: TGTGCCAGCACCGATCCGGGACAGGGGATGGGAGAGACCCAGTACTTC; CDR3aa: CASTDPGQGMGETQYF
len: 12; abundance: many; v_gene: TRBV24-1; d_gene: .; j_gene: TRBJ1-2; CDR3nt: TGTGCCACCAGTCGCGCAGGCTATGGCTACACCTTC; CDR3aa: CATSRAGYGYTF
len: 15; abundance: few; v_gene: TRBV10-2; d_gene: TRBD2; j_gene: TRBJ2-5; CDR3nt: TGCGCCAGCGCAGAACTAGCGGGAGAGGAAGAGACCCAGTACTTC; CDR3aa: CASAELAGEEETQYF